This TCR beta chain was obtained from a study of response to subunit inactivated influenza vaccine. Study-wide results and caveats: The authors offered the suggestion that each seasonal influenza vaccination recruits few new T cells.

J lost 2 bases, V lost 5 bases, and 3 bases had no gene match. Germline lookup yields CDR1 GTSNPN and CDR2 SVGIG (reference sequence). The CDR3 contains 12 residues. Each CDR3 protein is one row after TCRdb ran MiXCR on the RT-PCR reads. The table has 500,000 to 600,000 distinct CDR3 sequences, 7.6% seen once. To note about this clonotype: The antigen is undetermined.

The material was PBMCs from blood, obtained around 25 months after vaccination. The sequence was collected from a man in his fifties or sixties who received an inactivated influenza vaccine. This sequence joins TRBV30 and TRBJ2-7; 7 nucleotides line up with TRBD1. CDR3 region: CAWGQATYEQYF. CDR3 bases: TGTGCCTGGGGACAGGCGACCTACGAGCAGTACTTC.